Below, 5 T cell receptor beta chains from the same sample are listed, as sequenced in a study of shared T cell receptors in the human thymus. TCRdb keeps only in-frame clones here, not all; method: immunoSEQ multiplex PCR. The sample includes about 730,000 clones, 80% to 90% seen only once; the top ten take approximately 0.01%. These data also formed part of another study, on human thymus T cells.

Sequences were obtained from thymocytes. The receptors derive from a girl under three years old with a congenital heart defect.

This clone has just one count. The junction shows a germline mismatch at one end, possibly a read error. The chain has TRBV7-7 and TRBJ2-5, with TRBD1 matching over 9 bases. The CDR3 spans 15 residues. The germline V gene has CDR1 SSHAT and CDR2 FNYEAQ (reference sequence). CDR3 sequence (DNA): TGTGCTAGCAGCCCCCCCTTGGGACAGGGACGGACCCAGTACTTC. It encodes CASSPPLGQGRTQYF. Full variable domain (missing parts from reference TRBV7-7 and TRBJ2-5): GAGVSQSPRYKVTKRGQDVTLRCDPISSHATLYWYQQALGQGPEFLTYFNYEAQPDKSGLPSDRFSAERPEGSISTLTIQRTEQRDSAMYRCASSPPLGQGRTQYFGPGTRLLVL.

This chain connects TRBV27 to TRBJ2-7; D uncertain. Germline loops: CDR1 MNHEY, CDR2 SMNVEV (reference sequence). This CDR3 is 18 amino acids long. With 2 bases removed from V and 2 bases from J, the gap between germline ends came to 22 bases. The CDR3 reads CASSLSLGTTPQAYEQYF. CDR3 in DNA: TGTGCCAGCAGTTTAAGTCTAGGAACGACGCCCCAAGCCTACGAGCAGTACTTC.

This clone has more than one count but fewer than ten. CDR3 in DNA: TGTGCCAGCAGTGTTGGACTAGTCAGGGGCAATGAGCAGTTCTTC. It yields the protein CASSVGLVRGNEQFF. V gene TRBV2 combines with J gene TRBJ2-1; a weak D match, TRBD2 (7 bases). Deletions cut 4 bases from V and 6 bases from J, with 16 bases between. The CDR3 loop spans 15 amino acids. Germline CDR1 reads SNHLY; CDR2 reads FYNNEI.

This sequence joins TRBV14 and TRBJ2-1, with 14 nucleotides matching TRBD2. Germline V gene data show CDR1 as SGHDN and CDR2 as FVKESK. The CDR3 covers 20 residues. V was clipped by 4 bases and J by 0 bases; unmatched bases: 11. Written as DNA, the CDR3 is TGTGCCAGCAGCCCGCATACCGGGACTAGCGGGGGTGCCTCCTACAATGAGCAGTTCTTC. Residues: CASSPHTGTSGGASYNEQFF. Full variable domain (rest looked up from reference TRBV14 and TRBJ2-1): EAGVTQFPSHSVIEKGQTVTLRCDPISGHDNLYWYRRVMGKEIKFLLHFVKESKQDESGMPNNRFLAERTGGTYSTLKVQPAELEDSGVYFCASSPHTGTSGGASYNEQFFGPGTRLTVL.

The chain recombines TRBV5-1 with TRBJ2-7; 7 bases align to TRBD2. V shed 1 base, J shed 3 bases, and the junction held 7 bases outside the gene matches. Looked up from germline, CDR1 is SGHRS and CDR2 is YFSETQ. CDR3 length: 15 amino acids. The CDR3 spells CASSLRGDWFYEQYF. The CDR3, as DNA: TGCGCCAGCAGCTTGCGGGGGGATTGGTTCTACGAGCAGTACTTC.